The 4 T cell receptor beta chains given below trace back to one sample, sequenced in a study of TIL therapy for anti-PD-1-resistant metastatic lung cancer. Time point defined: pre-treatment sample, taken before nivolumab and TIL therapy. The tumor samples were excised metastases, mostly pleural nodules or supraclavicular lymph nodes. The libraries were made with immunoSEQ v3. Clones were sequenced by immunoSEQ multiplex PCR, and TCRdb holds only the in-frame ones, with some missing. This sample yields approximately 97,000 clones, of which about three fifths are seen a single time; 9.5% to 13% belongs to the top ten. Source: tumor tissue, taken at baseline. The receptors stem from a person between 25 and 79 years old with non-small cell lung cancer.

V and J are TRBV2 and TRBJ2-1; TRBD2 matches at 10 bases. The CDR3 sequence is 14 residues long. J gave up 4 bases and V 9 bases, and 6 bases lay outside the gene matches. Germline V gene lookup returns CDR1 SNHLY and CDR2 FYNNEI. The CDR3 region has the DNA TGTGCCAGTTATAGCGGGAGGAGTTACAATGAGCAGTTCTTC. This gives the protein CASYSGRSYNEQFF.

This clone came up a few times. This sequence joins TRBV6-5 and TRBJ2-3; D unclear. V lost 6 bases and J lost 8, with 6 bases in between. The CDR3 covers 10 residues. Germline values: CDR1 MNHEY, CDR2 SVGAGI. The CDR3 coding sequence is TGTGCCAGCAGCTGGGGTACGCAGTATTTT. Amino acid sequence: CASSWGTQYF.

The rearrangement joins TRBV27 to TRBJ2-3, with 10 positions matching TRBD1. Germline CDR1 and CDR2: MNHEY and SMNVEV (reference sequence). Trimming took 5 bases from V and 3 from J; bases not matched to a gene: 8. The CDR3 is 16 residues long. The CDR3 bases are TGTGCCAGCAGTGACCCGGGACAGGGGATAACAGATACGCAGTATTTT. Translated: CASSDPGQGITDTQYF.

The chain carries TRBV18 and TRBJ1-2; D is uncertain. Looked up from germline, CDR1 is KGHSH and CDR2 is LQKENI. Trimming pared 4 bases from V and 2 bases from J, leaving 11 bases between. The CDR3 runs to 14 residues. In DNA form, the CDR3 reads TGTGCCAGCTCACTTACCGGGAGCAACTATGGCTACACCTTC. Its protein product is CASSLTGSNYGYTF. Complete variable domain (other parts from reference TRBV18 and TRBJ1-2): NAGVMQNPRHLVRRRGQEARLRCSPMKGHSHVYWYRQLPEEGLKFMVYLQKENIIDESGMPKERFSAEFPKEGPSILRIQQVVRGDSAAYFCASSLTGSNYGYTFGSGTRLTVV.